A single sample is the source of the 6 T cell receptor beta chains below, sequenced in a study of beta chain features in type 1 diabetes. Expressed TCRB transcripts were sequenced because the entire RNA isolate underwent reverse transcription. TCRdb's table, derived via immunoSEQ multiplex PCR, lists solely in-frame clones and lacks some. The sample consists of 150,000 or so clones, less than 9.5% of them appearing once. The sequenced sample consisted of central memory CD4+ T cells from blood. These receptor sequences come from a woman younger than 35 in good health.

V gene TRBV29-1 combines with J gene TRBJ2-7; 12 nucleotides align to TRBD1. V lost 6 bases to trimming and J lost 5 bases; unmatched junction nucleotides: 8. The germline V gene encodes CDR1 SQVTM and CDR2 ANQGSEA. The length of the CDR3 is 14 residues. CDR3 region: CSVDLGTGGDEQYF. The CDR3 region has the DNA TGCAGCGTCGACCTCGGGACAGGGGGCGACGAGCAGTACTTC.

On this clone: This clone may be a read error of a much larger clone one base away. The V and J genes are TRBV2 and TRBJ1-6; 9 bases match TRBD1. This CDR3 comprises 14 residues. Germline CDR1 reads SNHLY; CDR2 reads FYNNEI. With 6 bases clipped from V and 7 bases from J, the junction kept 4 bases outside the gene matches. Written as DNA, the CDR3 is TGTGCCAGCAGGGCCGGGACAGGGAATTCACCCCTCCACTTT. This sequence encodes CASRAGTGNSPLHF.

This rearrangement joins TRBV10-3 to TRBJ2-7; TRBD1 matches 8 bases. J gave up 9 bases and V 3 bases, and 13 bases lay outside the gene matches. This CDR3 region has 15 residues. Per the germline V gene, CDR1 is ENHRY and CDR2 is SYGVKD. The CDR3 region is CAISEVHRGTYRQYF. DNA of the CDR3: TGTGCCATCAGTGAAGTACACAGGGGGACCTATAGGCAGTACTTC.

V gene TRBV7-8 combines with J gene TRBJ2-5; perhaps TRBD1 as D (5 bases). The ends were cut back, 1 base at V and 4 bases at J, with 10 bases in the middle. The CDR3 contains 14 residues. The germline V gene encodes CDR1 SGHVS and CDR2 FQNEAQ. CDR3 sequence (DNA): TGTGCCAGCAGCTTAGGGGTGGGGCGAGAGACCCAGTACTTC. It codes for CASSLGVGRETQYF. Filled out from reference TRBV7-8 and TRBJ2-5, the complete variable domain reads GAGVSQSPRYKVAKRGQDVALRCDPISGHVSLFWYQQALGQGPEFLTYFQNEAQLDKSGLPSDRFFAERPEGSVSTLKIQRTQQEDSAVYLCASSLGVGRETQYFGPGTRLLVL.

V and J are TRBV2 and TRBJ1-6, with TRBD1 identical over 8 bases. Germline V gene sequence: CDR1 SNHLY, CDR2 FYNNEI. The V and J ends lost 5 bases and 10 bases, in that order; junction bases with no gene match: 7. The CDR3 has 14 amino acids. The CDR3 loop reads CASSKQGDISPLHF. DNA of the CDR3: TGTGCCAGCAGTAAACAGGGGGATATCTCACCCCTCCACTTT.

This chain connects TRBV5-8 to TRBJ2-6, with 8 bases fitting TRBD1. This CDR3 has 17 amino acids. Germline CDR1 reads SGHTS; CDR2 reads YDEGEE. With V trimmed by 4 bases and J by 1 base, 7 bases remained unmatched. The CDR3 nucleotides are TGTGCCAGCAGCAAGGGGAACAGGGGGTCTGGGGCCAACGTCCTGACTTTC. Its translation: CASSKGNRGSGANVLTF.